Presented here are 31 T cell receptor beta chains from one specimen sequenced in a study of T cells in localized non-small cell lung cancer. Using immunoSEQ multiplex PCR, the repertoire was profiled, and TCRdb retains in-frame clones only, with some absent. The sample lists roughly 40,000 clones, 81% seen once, with roughly 7.3% in the top ten. Specimen: peripheral blood mononuclear cells, collected before any cancer treatment. The source of these receptors is a male donor at least 60 years old with stage II lung adenocarcinoma.

A remark on this clone: At one end the junction does not follow the germline gene, possibly because of a read error. J is TRBJ2-3 and V is TRBV25-1; 7 positions agree with TRBD2. The CDR3 consists of 14 residues. The germline V gene has CDR1 MGHDK and CDR2 SYGVNS. CDR3 bases: TGTGCGAGCAGTAGTAGCGGGAGCACAGATACGCAGTATTTT. This encodes CASSSSGSTDTQYF.

The chain employs TRBV1 and TRBJ2-7; the D segment call TRBD2 is taken from the table without a DNA check. TRBV1 constitutes a pseudogene. This CDR3 region has 17 residues. CDR3 protein: CTSSQPMGTSRRYEQYF. CDR3 DNA sequence: TGCACCAGCAGCCAACCAATGGGGACTAGCAGGCGCTACGAGCAGTACTTC.

The CDR3 bases are TGCGCCAGCAGCTTGTACGGGGCTAACACCGGGGAGCTGTTTTTT. Amino acid sequence: CASSLYGANTGELFF. The V gene is TRBV5-1, the J gene TRBJ2-2; D may be TRBD1 or TRBD2 (5 bases each). This CDR3 region has 15 residues. Trimming stripped 1 base from V and 2 bases from J, with 9 bases between. Germline V lookup: CDR1 SGHRS, CDR2 YFSETQ.

The V and J genes are TRBV6-1 and TRBJ2-7, with TRBD2 identical over 12 bases. CDR3 size: 14 residues. Germline trimming cut 2 bases from V and 5 bases from J; bases unmatched to any gene: 1. Germline CDR1 reads MNHNS; CDR2 reads SASEGT. CDR3 amino acids: CASSERLAGDEQYF. The CDR3, as DNA: TGTGCCAGCAGTGAACGACTAGCGGGAGACGAGCAGTACTTC.

On this clone: Sequence at one end of the junction differs from germline and may be a read error. CDR3 sequence reads: CASSLEAASWETQYF. CDR3 DNA: TGTGCTAGCAGCTTAGAGGCGGCCTCCTGGGAGACCCAGTACTTC. The rearrangement joins TRBV7-7 to TRBJ2-5; D not resolved. Germline values: CDR1 SSHAT, CDR2 FNYEAQ (reference sequence). CDR3 length: 15 residues.

CDR3 region: CASSLGGPYNEQFF. For the CDR3, the DNA is TGCGCCAGCAGCTTAGGCGGGCCCTACAATGAGCAGTTCTTC. The genes are TRBV5-1 and TRBJ2-1; a possible D gene is TRBD2 (5 bases). Trimming pared 2 bases from V and 2 bases from J, leaving 8 bases between. The CDR3 sequence is 14 residues long. The germline V gene encodes CDR1 SGHRS and CDR2 YFSETQ. The full variable domain, rest sourced from reference TRBV5-1 and TRBJ2-1, is KAGVTQTPRYLIKTRGQQVTLSCSPISGHRSVSWYQQTPGQGLQFLFEYFSETQRNKGNFPGRFSGRQFSNSRSEMNVSTLELGDSALYLCASSLGGPYNEQFFGPGTRLTVL.

V usage is TRBV29-1 and J usage is TRBJ2-7; D call uncertain. The germline gives CDR1 SQVTM, CDR2 ANQGSEA. This CDR3 region has 11 residues. The V end lost 3 bases, the J end lost 1 base, and 4 bases lay between the germline ends. The CDR3 bases are TGCAGCGTTGAGGGGTCCTACGAGCAGTACTTC. As protein: CSVEGSYEQYF.

This clone has only a few counts. The V call is TRBV28, the J call TRBJ2-7, with no clear D. The CDR3 contains 15 residues. Germline V CDR1 and CDR2: MDHEN, SYDVKM. Trimming shortened V by 6 bases and J by 5 bases, and 20 bases separated the two germline ends. The CDR3 is CASSPKVRLTNEQYF. The CDR3 region has the DNA TGTGCCAGCAGCCCCAAGGTACGGCTTACAAACGAGCAGTACTTC.

The J gene is TRBJ2-7, the V gene TRBV7-9, with D perhaps being TRBD1 or TRBD2 (5 bases each). The germline V gene encodes CDR1 SEHNR and CDR2 FQNEAQ (reference sequence). This CDR3 spans 14 amino acids. V was pared by 3 bases and J by 5 bases, with 14 bases between. The CDR3 DNA is TGTGCCAGCAGCTTGGGGACGGTTGCGGACGAGCAGTACTTC. Its protein is CASSLGTVADEQYF.

The CDR3 nucleotides are TGTGCCAGCAGGCCCGGGGGCTTCTATGGCTACACCTTC. Translated: CASRPGGFYGYTF. The chain recombines TRBV2 with TRBJ1-2; tentatively, D is TRBD1 (6 bases). The CDR3 is 13 amino acids. V dropped 6 bases and J dropped 4 bases, with 12 bases sitting between them. Germline CDR1 reads SNHLY; CDR2 reads FYNNEI.

In its sample, this clone was seen once. The chain couples TRBV19 to TRBJ2-7, with 9 bases fitting TRBD1. The CDR3 sequence is 14 residues long. Germline CDR1 LNHDA, CDR2 SQIVND (reference sequence). The J segment lost 6 bases and the V segment lost 5 bases, leaving 8 bases of the junction unmatched. This CDR3 is CASSPGQGWGEQYF. The CDR3 DNA sequence: TGTGCCAGTAGTCCGGGACAGGGATGGGGCGAGCAGTACTTC.

This clone was counted once. The chain has TRBV4-1 and TRBJ2-7; 9 bases fit TRBD2. Looked up from germline, CDR1 is MGHRA and CDR2 is YSYEKL. The V gene end was trimmed by 4 bases and the J gene end by 1 base; junction bases not matched to a gene: 2. There are 14 residues in the CDR3. This CDR3 is CASSLTSGSYEQYF. In DNA form, the CDR3 reads TGCGCCAGCAGCCTGACTAGCGGATCCTACGAGCAGTACTTC.

The rearrangement joins TRBV19 to TRBJ1-2; perhaps TRBD1 as D (6 bases). V lost 1 base and J lost 7, with 13 bases in between. This CDR3 has 14 amino acids. The germline V gene encodes CDR1 LNHDA and CDR2 SQIVND (reference sequence). The CDR3 loop reads CASSIGGGAFGYTF. In DNA form, the CDR3 reads TGTGCCAGTAGTATAGGAGGGGGGGCGTTTGGCTACACCTTC.

J is TRBJ1-4 and V is TRBV27; a possible D gene is TRBD1 (6 bases). CDR1 is MNHEY and CDR2 is SMNVEV in the germline V gene (reference sequence). The CDR3 contains 15 residues. Trimming shortened V by 6 bases and J by 5 bases, and 16 bases separated the two germline ends. The CDR3 reads CASRFNLGGNEKLFF. The CDR3 region has the DNA TGTGCCAGCAGGTTTAACCTAGGGGGGAATGAAAAACTGTTTTTT.

This clone was counted only a few times. The rearrangement links TRBV9 to TRBJ2-7, with D tentatively TRBD1 or TRBD2 (6 bases each). Germline assignment: CDR1 SGDLS and CDR2 YYNGEE. The CDR3 loop spans 15 amino acids. V lost 0 bases, J lost 6 bases, and 16 bases lay in between. DNA for the CDR3: TGTGCCAGCAGCGTAGTGGGGGGCCTCCCTAGCGAGCAGTACTTC. Protein: CASSVVGGLPSEQYF.

This chain joins TRBV19 and TRBJ2-2; the D is unclear. The CDR3 consists of 16 residues. The germline V gene has CDR1 LNHDA and CDR2 SQIVND (reference sequence). Trimming removed 6 bases from V and 1 base from J, with 15 bases in between. The CDR3 here is CASRGKAGLNTGELFF. The CDR3 DNA follows: TGTGCCAGTAGGGGGAAGGCAGGCCTGAACACCGGGGAGCTGTTTTTT.

The chain has TRBV5-4 and TRBJ2-7; 7 bases are shared with TRBD1. Per germline, CDR1 SGHNT and CDR2 YYREEE (reference sequence). The CDR3 has 15 amino acids. V lost 4 bases to trimming and J lost 0 bases; unmatched junction nucleotides: 7. CDR3 loop: CASSGDSGSSYEQYF. CDR3 bases: TGTGCCAGCAGCGGGGACAGTGGCAGCTCCTACGAGCAGTACTTC.

This chain uses TRBV6-1 with TRBJ1-1; no clear D. In germline, CDR1 is MNHNS, CDR2 SASEGT. V lost 6 bases to trimming and J lost 2 bases, with 10 bases between them. The CDR3 totals 13 residues. The CDR3 protein is CASRETYNTEAFF. The DNA for the CDR3 is TGTGCCAGCAGAGAAACGTACAACACTGAAGCTTTCTTT.

The V call is TRBV19, the J call TRBJ2-2; TRBD1 agrees at 9 bases. Germline assignment: CDR1 LNHDA and CDR2 SQIVND (reference sequence). The J segment lost 0 bases and the V segment lost 3 bases, leaving 5 bases of the junction unmatched. This CDR3 is built from 17 residues. CDR3 coding DNA: TGTGCCAGTAGTATCATGACAGGGGGGACGAACACCGGGGAGCTGTTTTTT. Its translation: CASSIMTGGTNTGELFF.

Written as DNA, the CDR3 is TGTGCCAGCAGCCTCGGGAGGAGTCCCTCCGACTATGGCTACACCTTC. This codes for CASSLGRSPSDYGYTF. This chain uses TRBV7-9 with TRBJ1-2; D unresolved. Germline V gene data show CDR1 as SEHNR and CDR2 as FQNEAQ (reference sequence). CDR3 length: 16 residues. V lost 5 bases and J 3 bases, leaving 19 bases between the germline ends.

The J gene is TRBJ2-7, the V gene TRBV28; D gene unclear. CDR1 and CDR2 from the germline V gene are MDHEN and SYDVKM. V lost 3 bases and J lost 4, with 10 bases in between. CDR3 length: 13 amino acids. The CDR3 reads CASSFPPEYEQYF. The CDR3 bases are TGTGCCAGCAGTTTCCCTCCTGAATACGAGCAGTACTTC.

This rearrangement joins TRBV19 to TRBJ2-4, with D uncertain. The CDR3 is 15 amino acids. CDR1 and CDR2 from the germline V gene are LNHDA and SQIVND (reference sequence). V lost 3 bases and J 1 base, leaving 10 bases between the germline ends. The CDR3 nucleotides are TGTGCCAGTAGTATGGGATCTAGGGCCAAAAACATTCAGTACTTC. Translating it yields CASSMGSRAKNIQYF.

CDR3 sequence (DNA): TGCGCCAGCAGCTTGTCTGGGGTGAACACTGAAGCTTTCTTT. This codes for CASSLSGVNTEAFF. The chain is built from TRBV5-1 and TRBJ1-1; D gene uncertain. The germline V gene has CDR1 SGHRS and CDR2 YFSETQ. The CDR3 sequence is 14 residues long. V was pared by 1 base and J by 0 bases, with 7 bases between.

This chain connects TRBV11-3 to TRBJ1-3; D gene ambiguous. The CDR3 runs to 15 residues. Per the germline V gene, CDR1 is SGHNT and CDR2 is YENEEA. V was trimmed by 3 bases and J by 2 bases, leaving 11 bases between them. CDR3 sequence reads: CASSFGAGPGNTIYF. CDR3 DNA: TGTGCCAGCAGCTTTGGTGCTGGGCCTGGAAACACCATATATTTT. Variable domain in full (rest from reference TRBV11-3 and TRBJ1-3): EAGVVQSPRYKIIEKKQPVAFWCNPISGHNTLYWYLQNLGQGPELLIRYENEEAVDDSQLPKDRFSAERLKGVDSTLKIQPAELGDSAVYLCASSFGAGPGNTIYFGEGSWLTVV.

The chain carries TRBV7-2 and TRBJ1-2; TRBD1 matches at 9 bases. Per the germline V gene, CDR1 is SGHTA and CDR2 is FQGNSA. The junction had 7 bases not matched to a gene; V was cut back by 3 bases and J by 8 bases. The CDR3 has 14 amino acids. The CDR3 coding sequence is TGTGCCAGCAGCTTCCAACAGGGGGCAGAAGGCTACACCTTC. Protein sequence: CASSFQQGAEGYTF.

The chain employs TRBV13 and TRBJ2-2; D call uncertain. The CDR3 length is 14 residues. V was clipped by 4 bases and J by 5 bases, with 11 bases between them. CDR1 is PRHDT and CDR2 is FYEKMQ in the germline V gene (reference sequence). CDR3 in amino acids: CASSSLSGTGELFF. The CDR3 coding sequence is TGTGCCAGCAGCTCCTTGAGTGGGACCGGGGAGCTGTTTTTT.

This clone was seen only a few times. The chain recombines TRBV4-3 with TRBJ2-3, with 7 nucleotides matching TRBD2. The CDR3 totals 17 residues. Trimming took 0 bases from V and 1 from J; bases not matched to a gene: 7. Germline assignment: CDR1 LGHNA and CDR2 YSLEER. The CDR3 DNA sequence: TGCGCCAGCAGCCAAGATTGGGCTAGCGGCCGCACAGATACGCAGTATTTT. Translating it yields CASSQDWASGRTDTQYF.

The chain is built from TRBV6-6 and TRBJ2-7, with D uncertain. Trimming stripped 0 bases from V and 2 bases from J, with 5 bases between. Per the germline V gene, CDR1 is MNHNY and CDR2 is SVGAGI (reference sequence). The CDR3 is made up of 13 amino acids. The CDR3 sequence: CASSYSGPYEQYF. CDR3 sequence (DNA): TGTGCCAGCAGTTACTCAGGGCCCTACGAGCAGTACTTC.

For the CDR3, the DNA is TGTGCCAGCAGCCCCTTGGGACAGGGAACAGATACGCAGTATTTT. Residues: CASSPLGQGTDTQYF. The rearrangement uses TRBV7-2 and TRBJ2-3; 9 bases fit TRBD1. The CDR3 is 15 residues long. With 5 bases clipped from V and 3 bases from J, the junction kept 6 bases outside the gene matches. Per the germline V gene, CDR1 is SGHTA and CDR2 is FQGNSA.

The chain carries TRBV4-2 and TRBJ2-5; D not certain. There are 16 residues in the CDR3. V lost 0 bases and J 2 bases, leaving 13 bases between the germline ends. Germline V gene data show CDR1 as LGHNA and CDR2 as YNFKEQ. The CDR3 reads CASSQDFSTPQETQYF. CDR3 nucleotide sequence: TGTGCCAGCAGCCAAGATTTTTCCACACCTCAAGAGACCCAGTACTTC.

This clone was observed a handful of times. This chain joins TRBV4-1 and TRBJ2-3; D ambiguous. The CDR3 is 16 amino acids. The V and J ends lost 0 bases and 6 bases respectively, with 16 bases between them. Germline CDR1 MGHRA, CDR2 YSYEKL. As DNA, the CDR3 is TGCGCCAGCAGCCAAGAATCGCTAGGGTCATGGGATACGCAGTATTTT. Translated: CASSQESLGSWDTQYF.